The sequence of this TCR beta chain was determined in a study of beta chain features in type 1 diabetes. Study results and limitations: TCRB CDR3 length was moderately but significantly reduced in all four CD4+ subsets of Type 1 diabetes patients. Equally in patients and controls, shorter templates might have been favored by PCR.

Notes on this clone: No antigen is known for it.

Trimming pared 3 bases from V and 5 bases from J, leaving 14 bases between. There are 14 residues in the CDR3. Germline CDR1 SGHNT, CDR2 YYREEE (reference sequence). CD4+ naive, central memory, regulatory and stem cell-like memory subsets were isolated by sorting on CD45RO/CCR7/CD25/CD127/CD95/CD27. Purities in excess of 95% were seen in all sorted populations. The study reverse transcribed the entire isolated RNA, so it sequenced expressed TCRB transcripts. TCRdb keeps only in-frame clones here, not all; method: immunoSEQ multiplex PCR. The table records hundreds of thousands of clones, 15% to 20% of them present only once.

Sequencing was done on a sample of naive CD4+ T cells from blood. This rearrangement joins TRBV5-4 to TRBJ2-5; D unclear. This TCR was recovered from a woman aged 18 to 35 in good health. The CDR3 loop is CASSSLGSWETQYF. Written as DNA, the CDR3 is TGTGCCAGCAGCTCCCTCGGTAGCTGGGAGACCCAGTACTTC. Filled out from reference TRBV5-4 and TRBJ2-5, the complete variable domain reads ETGVTQSPTHLIKTRGQQVTLRCSSQSGHNTVSWYQQALGQGPQFIFQYYREEENGRGNFPPRFSGLQFPNYSSELNVNALELDDSALYLCASSSLGSWETQYFGPGTRLLVL.